This T cell receptor beta chain was sequenced during a study of T cells in Graves' hyperthyroidism and ophthalmopathy. Findings and limits, study-wide: The blood repertoire included most of the expanded thyroid clonotypes above 0.001.

Patients aged 18 to 65 had newly diagnosed hyperthyroidism that had lasted under 2 months. Germline trimming cut 0 bases from V and 8 bases from J; bases unmatched to any gene: 7. Germline CDR1 and CDR2: SGHRS and YFSETQ. The CDR3 is 15 residues long. The source material, RNA transcripts, was used to amplify TCR beta CDR3 regions. A first-round RT-PCR of the TCR CDR3 used the HTBI primer set. One entry per CDR3 protein results from TCRdb running MiXCR on the multiplex PCR reads. Among around 340,000 distinct CDR3 sequences listed, approximately 22% were seen once. This clonotype was counted many times. Its antigen is currently unknown.

The TCR comes from a woman aged 45-60 years with Graves' hyperthyroidism. Specimen: blood. The rearrangement uses TRBV5-1 and TRBJ2-1; 8 nucleotides align to TRBD2. CDR3 loop: CASSLAPGGPYEQFF. The CDR3, as DNA: TGCGCCAGCAGCTTGGCCCCGGGGGGGCCTTATGAGCAGTTCTTC.